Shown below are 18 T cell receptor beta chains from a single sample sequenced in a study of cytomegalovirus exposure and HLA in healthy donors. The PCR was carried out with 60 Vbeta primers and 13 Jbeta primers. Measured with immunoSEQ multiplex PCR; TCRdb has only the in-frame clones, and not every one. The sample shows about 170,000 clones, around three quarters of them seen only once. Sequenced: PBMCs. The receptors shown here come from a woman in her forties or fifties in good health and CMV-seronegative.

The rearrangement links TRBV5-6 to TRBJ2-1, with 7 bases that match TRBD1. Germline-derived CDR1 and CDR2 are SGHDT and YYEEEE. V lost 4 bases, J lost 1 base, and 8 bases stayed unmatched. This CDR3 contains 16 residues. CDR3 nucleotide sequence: TGTGCCAGCAGCCCACAGGGGTGGTTGTCCTACAATGAGCAGTTCTTC. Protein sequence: CASSPQGWLSYNEQFF.

In DNA form, the CDR3 reads TGTGCCAGTAGTAGGGGACAGGCGGAAGGCTACACCTTC. This gives the protein CASSRGQAEGYTF. The chain carries TRBV19 and TRBJ1-2; TRBD1 agrees at 8 bases. The CDR3 loop spans 13 amino acids. V trimming: 4 bases; J trimming: 8 bases; junction bases outside the gene matches: 6. CDR1 LNHDA and CDR2 SQIVND come from the germline V gene (reference sequence). Using reference TRBV19 and TRBJ1-2 for the parts outside the CDR3, the full variable domain is DGGITQSPKYLFRKEGQNVTLSCEQNLNHDAMYWYRQDPGQGLRLIYYSQIVNDFQKGDIAEGYSVSREKKESFPLTVTSAQKNPTAFYLCASSRGQAEGYTFGSGTRLTVV.

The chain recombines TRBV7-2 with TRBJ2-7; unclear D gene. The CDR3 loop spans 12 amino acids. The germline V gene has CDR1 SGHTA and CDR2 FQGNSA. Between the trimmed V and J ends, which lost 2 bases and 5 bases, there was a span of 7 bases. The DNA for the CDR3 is TGTGCCAGCAGCTTAAGTTCGGACGAGCAGTACTTC. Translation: CASSLSSDEQYF. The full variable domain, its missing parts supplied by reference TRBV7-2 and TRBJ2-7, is GAGVSQSPSNKVTEKGKDVELRCDPISGHTALYWYRQSLGQGLEFLIYFQGNSAPDKSGLPSDRFSAERTGGSVSTLTIQRTQQEDSAVYLCASSLSSDEQYFGPGTRLTVT.

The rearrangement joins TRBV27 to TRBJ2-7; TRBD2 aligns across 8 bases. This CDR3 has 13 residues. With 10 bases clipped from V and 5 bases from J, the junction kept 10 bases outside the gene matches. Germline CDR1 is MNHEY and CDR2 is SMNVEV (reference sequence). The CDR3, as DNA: TGTGCCACCTGTAGCGGGATTTGCCACGAGCAGTACTTC. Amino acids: CATCSGICHEQYF.

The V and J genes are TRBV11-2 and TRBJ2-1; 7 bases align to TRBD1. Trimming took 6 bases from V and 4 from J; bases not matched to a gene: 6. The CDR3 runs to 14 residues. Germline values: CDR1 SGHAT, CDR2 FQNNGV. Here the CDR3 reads CASRSYRGYNEQFF. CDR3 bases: TGTGCCAGCAGGTCCTACAGGGGATACAATGAGCAGTTCTTC.

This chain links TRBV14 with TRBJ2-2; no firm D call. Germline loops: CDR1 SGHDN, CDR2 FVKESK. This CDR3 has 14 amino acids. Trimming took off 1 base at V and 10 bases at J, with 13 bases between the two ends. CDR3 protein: CASSQVVGSAELFF. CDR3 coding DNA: TGTGCCAGCAGCCAAGTTGTCGGGTCCGCGGAGCTGTTTTTT. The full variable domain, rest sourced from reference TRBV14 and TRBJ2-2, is EAGVTQFPSHSVIEKGQTVTLRCDPISGHDNLYWYRRVMGKEIKFLLHFVKESKQDESGMPNNRFLAERTGGTYSTLKVQPAELEDSGVYFCASSQVVGSAELFFGEGSRLTVL.

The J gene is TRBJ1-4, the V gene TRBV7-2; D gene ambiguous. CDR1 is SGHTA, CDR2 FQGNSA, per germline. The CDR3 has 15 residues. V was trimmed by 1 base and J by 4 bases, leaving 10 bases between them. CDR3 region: CASSLGEGLNEKLFF. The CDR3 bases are TGTGCCAGCAGCTTAGGGGAGGGTCTTAATGAAAAACTGTTTTTT.

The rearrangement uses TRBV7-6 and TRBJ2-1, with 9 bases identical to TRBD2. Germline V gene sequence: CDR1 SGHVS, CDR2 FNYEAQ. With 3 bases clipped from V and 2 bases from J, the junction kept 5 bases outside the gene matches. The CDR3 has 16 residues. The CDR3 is CASSFSGSPTYNEQFF. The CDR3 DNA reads TGTGCCAGCAGCTTTAGCGGGAGCCCAACCTACAATGAGCAGTTCTTC.

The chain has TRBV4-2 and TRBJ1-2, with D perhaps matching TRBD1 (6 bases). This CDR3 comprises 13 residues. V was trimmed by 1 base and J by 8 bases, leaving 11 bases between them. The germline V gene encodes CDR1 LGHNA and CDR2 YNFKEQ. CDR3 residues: CASSQVHRDGYTF. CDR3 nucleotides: TGTGCCAGCAGCCAAGTTCACAGGGACGGCTACACCTTC.

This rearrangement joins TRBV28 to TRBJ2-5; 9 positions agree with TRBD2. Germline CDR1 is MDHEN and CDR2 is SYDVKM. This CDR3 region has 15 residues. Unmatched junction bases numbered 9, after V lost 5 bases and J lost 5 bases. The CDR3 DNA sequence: TGTGCCAGCAGTCCCATCGGGCGGGGGGGCGAGACCCAGTACTTC. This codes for CASSPIGRGGETQYF.

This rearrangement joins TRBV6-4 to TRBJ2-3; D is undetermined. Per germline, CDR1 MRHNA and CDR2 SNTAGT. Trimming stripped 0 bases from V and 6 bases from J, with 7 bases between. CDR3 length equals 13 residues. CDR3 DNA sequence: TGTGCCAGCAGTGACTCTAGGAGCGATACGCAGTATTTT. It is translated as CASSDSRSDTQYF.

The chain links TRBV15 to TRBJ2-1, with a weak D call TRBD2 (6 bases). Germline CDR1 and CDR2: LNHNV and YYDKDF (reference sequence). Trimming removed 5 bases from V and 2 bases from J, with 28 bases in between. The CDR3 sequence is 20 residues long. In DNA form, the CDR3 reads TGTGCCACCAGCCCTCCCTCGGGAGACATTTTCCTTTCTGCCTACAATGAGCAGTTCTTC. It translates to CATSPPSGDIFLSAYNEQFF.

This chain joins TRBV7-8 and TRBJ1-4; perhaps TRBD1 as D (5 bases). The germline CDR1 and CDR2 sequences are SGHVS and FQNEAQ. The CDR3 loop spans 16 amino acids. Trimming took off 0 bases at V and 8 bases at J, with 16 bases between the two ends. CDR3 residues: CASSLARGTSREKLFF. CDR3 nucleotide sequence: TGTGCCAGCAGCTTAGCGCGGGGGACCAGTCGGGAAAAACTGTTTTTT. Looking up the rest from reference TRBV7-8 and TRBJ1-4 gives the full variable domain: GAGVSQSPRYKVAKRGQDVALRCDPISGHVSLFWYQQALGQGPEFLTYFQNEAQLDKSGLPSDRFFAERPEGSVSTLKIQRTQQEDSAVYLCASSLARGTSREKLFFGSGTQLSVL.

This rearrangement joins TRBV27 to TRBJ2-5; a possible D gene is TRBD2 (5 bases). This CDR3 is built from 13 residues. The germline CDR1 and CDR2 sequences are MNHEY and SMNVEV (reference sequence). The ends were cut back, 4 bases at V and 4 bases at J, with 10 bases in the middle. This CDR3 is CASSSGVVETQYF. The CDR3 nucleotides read TGTGCCAGCAGTTCCGGGGTTGTAGAGACCCAGTACTTC.

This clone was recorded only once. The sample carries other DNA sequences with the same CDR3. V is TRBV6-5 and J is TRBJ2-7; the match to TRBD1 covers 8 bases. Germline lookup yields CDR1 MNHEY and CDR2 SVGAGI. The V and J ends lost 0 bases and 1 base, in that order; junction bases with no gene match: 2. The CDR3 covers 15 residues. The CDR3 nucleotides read TGTGCCAGCAGTTACTCCGGGACAGGTTCCTACGAGCAGTACTTC. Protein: CASSYSGTGSYEQYF.

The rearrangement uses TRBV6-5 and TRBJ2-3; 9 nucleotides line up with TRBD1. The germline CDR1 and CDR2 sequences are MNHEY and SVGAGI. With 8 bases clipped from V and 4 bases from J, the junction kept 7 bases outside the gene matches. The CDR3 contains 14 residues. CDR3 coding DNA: TGTGCCAGCTCGTGGGACAGGGACTCAGATACGCAGTATTTT. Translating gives CASSWDRDSDTQYF.

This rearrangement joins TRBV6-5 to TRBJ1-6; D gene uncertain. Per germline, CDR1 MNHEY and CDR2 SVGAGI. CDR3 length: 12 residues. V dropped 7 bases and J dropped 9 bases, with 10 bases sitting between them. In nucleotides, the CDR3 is TGTGCCAGCAAATCATCGGTTTCACCCCTCCACTTT. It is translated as CASKSSVSPLHF.

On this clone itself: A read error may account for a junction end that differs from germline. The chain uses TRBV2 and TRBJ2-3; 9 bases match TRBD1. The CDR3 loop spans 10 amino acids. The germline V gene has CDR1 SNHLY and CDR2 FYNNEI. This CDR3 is CASFRDRVHF. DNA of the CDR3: TGTGCCAGCTTTCGGGACAGGGTGCATTTT.